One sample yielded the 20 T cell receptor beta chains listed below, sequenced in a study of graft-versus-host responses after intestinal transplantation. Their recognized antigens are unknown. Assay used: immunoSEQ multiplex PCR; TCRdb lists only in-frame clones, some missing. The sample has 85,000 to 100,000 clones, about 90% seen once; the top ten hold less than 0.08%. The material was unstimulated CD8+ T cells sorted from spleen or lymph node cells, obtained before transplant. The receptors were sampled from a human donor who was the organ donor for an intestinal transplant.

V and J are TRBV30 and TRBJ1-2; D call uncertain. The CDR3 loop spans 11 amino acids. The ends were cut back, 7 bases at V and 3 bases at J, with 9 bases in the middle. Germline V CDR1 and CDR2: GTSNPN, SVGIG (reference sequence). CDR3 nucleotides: TGTGCCTCGACGGGATACTATGGCTACACCTTC. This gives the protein CASTGYYGYTF. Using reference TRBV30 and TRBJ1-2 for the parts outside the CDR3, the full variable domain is SQTIHQWPATLVQPVGSPLSLECTVEGTSNPNLYWYRQAAGRGLQLLFYSVGIGQISSEVPQNLSASRPQDRQFILSSKKLLLSDSGFYLCASTGYYGYTFGSGTRLTVV.

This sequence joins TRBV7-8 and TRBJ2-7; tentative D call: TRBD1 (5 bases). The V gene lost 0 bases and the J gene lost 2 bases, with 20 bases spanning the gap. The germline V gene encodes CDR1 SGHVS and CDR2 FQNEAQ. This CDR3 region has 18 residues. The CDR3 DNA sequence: TGTGCCAGCAGCTTAGCGGCTAGGGTAGGGGCTCCGACCTACGAGCAGTACTTC. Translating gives CASSLAARVGAPTYEQYF.

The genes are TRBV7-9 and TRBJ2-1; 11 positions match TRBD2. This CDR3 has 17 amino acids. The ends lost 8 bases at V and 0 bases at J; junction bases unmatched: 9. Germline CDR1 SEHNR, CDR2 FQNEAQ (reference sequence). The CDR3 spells CASGGGTSGFSYNEQFF. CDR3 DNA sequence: TGTGCCAGCGGGGGGGGGACTAGCGGCTTCTCCTACAATGAGCAGTTCTTC. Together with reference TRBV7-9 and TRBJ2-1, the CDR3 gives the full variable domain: DTGVSQNPRHKITKRGQNVTFRCDPISEHNRLYWYRQTLGQGPEFLTYFQNEAQLEKSRLLSDRFSAERPKGSFSTLEIQRTEQGDSAMYLCASGGGTSGFSYNEQFFGPGTRLTVL.

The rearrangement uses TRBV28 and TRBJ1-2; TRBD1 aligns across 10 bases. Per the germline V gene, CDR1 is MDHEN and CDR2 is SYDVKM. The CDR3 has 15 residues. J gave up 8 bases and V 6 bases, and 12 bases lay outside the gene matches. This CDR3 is CASRSTGTGVGGYTF. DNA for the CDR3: TGTGCCAGCAGGTCTACCGGGACAGGGGTGGGAGGCTACACCTTC.

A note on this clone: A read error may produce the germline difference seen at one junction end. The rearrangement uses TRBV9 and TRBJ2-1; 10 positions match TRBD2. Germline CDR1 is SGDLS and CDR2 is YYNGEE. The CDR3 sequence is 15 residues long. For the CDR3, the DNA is TGTGCCAGCAGCCCGAGCGGGGGGGGGCACAATGGGCAGTTCTTC. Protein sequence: CASSPSGGGHNGQFF.

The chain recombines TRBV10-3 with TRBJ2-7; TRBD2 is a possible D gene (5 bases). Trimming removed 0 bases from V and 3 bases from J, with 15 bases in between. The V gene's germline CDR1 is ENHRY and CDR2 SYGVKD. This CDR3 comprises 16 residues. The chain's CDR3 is CAISESKVGIFYEQYF. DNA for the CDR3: TGTGCCATCAGTGAGTCGAAAGTCGGGATCTTCTACGAGCAGTACTTC.

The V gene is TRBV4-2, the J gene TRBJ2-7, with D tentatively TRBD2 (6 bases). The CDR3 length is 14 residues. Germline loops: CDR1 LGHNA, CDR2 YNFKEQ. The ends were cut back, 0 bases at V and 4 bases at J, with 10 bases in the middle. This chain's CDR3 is CASSQDTAGYEQYF. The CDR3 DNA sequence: TGTGCCAGCAGCCAAGATACAGCGGGTTACGAGCAGTACTTC.

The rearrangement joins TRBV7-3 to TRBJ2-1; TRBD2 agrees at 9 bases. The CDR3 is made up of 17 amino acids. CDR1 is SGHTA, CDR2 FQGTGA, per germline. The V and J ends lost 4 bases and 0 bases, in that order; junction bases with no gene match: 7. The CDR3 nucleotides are TGTGCCAGCAGCTCGGTCCAGCGGGGGGTCTCCTACAATGAGCAGTTCTTC. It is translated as CASSSVQRGVSYNEQFF.

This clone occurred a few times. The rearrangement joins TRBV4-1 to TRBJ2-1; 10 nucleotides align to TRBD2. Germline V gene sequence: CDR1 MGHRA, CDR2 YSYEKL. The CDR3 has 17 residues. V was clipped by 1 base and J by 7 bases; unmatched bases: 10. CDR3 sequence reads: CASSQVLGLAHGNEQFF. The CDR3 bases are TGCGCCAGCAGCCAAGTATTGGGACTAGCGCATGGAAATGAGCAGTTCTTC.

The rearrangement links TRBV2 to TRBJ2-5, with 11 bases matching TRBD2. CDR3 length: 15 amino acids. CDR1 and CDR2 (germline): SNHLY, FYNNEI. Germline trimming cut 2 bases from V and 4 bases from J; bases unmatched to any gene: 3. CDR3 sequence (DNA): TGTGCCAGCAGTGAAATAGCGGGGGGGCTAGAGACCCAGTACTTC. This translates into CASSEIAGGLETQYF.

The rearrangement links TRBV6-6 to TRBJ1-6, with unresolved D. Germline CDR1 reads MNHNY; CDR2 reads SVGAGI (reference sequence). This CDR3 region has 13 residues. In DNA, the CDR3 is TGTGCGGTTCGGGTCTCCTATAATTCACCCCTCCACTTT. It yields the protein CAVRVSYNSPLHF.

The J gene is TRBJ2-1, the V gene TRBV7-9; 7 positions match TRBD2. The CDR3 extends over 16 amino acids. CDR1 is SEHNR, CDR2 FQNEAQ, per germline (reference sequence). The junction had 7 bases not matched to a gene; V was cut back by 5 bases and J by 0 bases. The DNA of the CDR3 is TGTGCCAGCAGCGAGCGGGACTACTACTCCTACAATGAGCAGTTCTTC. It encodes CASSERDYYSYNEQFF.

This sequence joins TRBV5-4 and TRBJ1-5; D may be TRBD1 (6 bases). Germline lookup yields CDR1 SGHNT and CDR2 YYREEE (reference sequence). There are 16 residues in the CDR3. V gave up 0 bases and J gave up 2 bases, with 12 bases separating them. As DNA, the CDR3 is TGTGCCAGCAGCTTGGTTTCAGGGGATGGCAATCAGCCCCAGCATTTT. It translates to CASSLVSGDGNQPQHF.

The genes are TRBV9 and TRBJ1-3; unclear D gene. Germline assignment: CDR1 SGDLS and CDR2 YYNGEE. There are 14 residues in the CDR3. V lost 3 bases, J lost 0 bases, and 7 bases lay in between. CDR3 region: CASSGRGSGNTIYF. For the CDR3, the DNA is TGTGCCAGCAGCGGCCGAGGCTCTGGAAACACCATATATTTT.

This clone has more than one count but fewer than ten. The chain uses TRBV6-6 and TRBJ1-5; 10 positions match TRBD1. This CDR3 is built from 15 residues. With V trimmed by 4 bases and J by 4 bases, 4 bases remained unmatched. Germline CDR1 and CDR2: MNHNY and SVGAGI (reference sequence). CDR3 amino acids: CASSFGDRGNQPQHF. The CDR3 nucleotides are TGTGCCAGCAGTTTTGGGGACAGGGGTAATCAGCCCCAGCATTTT.

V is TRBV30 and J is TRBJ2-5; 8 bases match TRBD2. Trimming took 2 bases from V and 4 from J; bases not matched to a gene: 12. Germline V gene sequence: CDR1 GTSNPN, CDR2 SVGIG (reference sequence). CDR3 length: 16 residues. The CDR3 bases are TGTGCCTGGAGTCCGACTAGCGCTTCACCTGGAGAGACCCAGTACTTC. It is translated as CAWSPTSASPGETQYF.

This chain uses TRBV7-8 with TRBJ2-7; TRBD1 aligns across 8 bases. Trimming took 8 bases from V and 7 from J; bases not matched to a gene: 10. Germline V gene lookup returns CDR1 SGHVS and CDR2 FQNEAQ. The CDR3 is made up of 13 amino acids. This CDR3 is CASSQGATNEQYF. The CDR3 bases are TGTGCCAGCTCTCAGGGGGCTACTAATGAGCAGTACTTC.

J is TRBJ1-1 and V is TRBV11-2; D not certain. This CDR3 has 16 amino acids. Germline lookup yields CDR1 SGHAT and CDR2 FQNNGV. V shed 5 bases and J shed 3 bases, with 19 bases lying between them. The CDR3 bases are TGTGCCAGCAGCACCTACAGATCCACCTGGGACACTGAAGCTTTCTTT. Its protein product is CASSTYRSTWDTEAFF. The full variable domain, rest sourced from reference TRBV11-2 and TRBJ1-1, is EAGVAQSPRYKIIEKRQSVAFWCNPISGHATLYWYQQILGQGPKLLIQFQNNGVVDDSQLPKDRFSAERLKGVDSTLKIQPAKLEDSAVYLCASSTYRSTWDTEAFFGQGTRLTVV.

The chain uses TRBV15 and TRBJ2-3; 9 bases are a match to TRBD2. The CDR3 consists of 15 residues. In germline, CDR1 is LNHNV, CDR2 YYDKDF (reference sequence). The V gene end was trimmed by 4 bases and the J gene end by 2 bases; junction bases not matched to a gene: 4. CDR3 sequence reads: CATSTTSGYTDTQYF. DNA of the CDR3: TGTGCCACCAGCACGACTAGCGGCTACACAGATACGCAGTATTTT.

CDR3 DNA sequence: TGTGCCAGCAGTTTCCAGGGATCTGGGGCCAACGTCCTGACTTTC. Its translation: CASSFQGSGANVLTF. V gene TRBV28 combines with J gene TRBJ2-6; the D gene is possibly TRBD1 (5 bases). Between the trimmed V and J ends, which lost 3 bases and 1 base, there was a span of 7 bases. The CDR3 is 15 residues long. Germline CDR1 is MDHEN and CDR2 is SYDVKM.